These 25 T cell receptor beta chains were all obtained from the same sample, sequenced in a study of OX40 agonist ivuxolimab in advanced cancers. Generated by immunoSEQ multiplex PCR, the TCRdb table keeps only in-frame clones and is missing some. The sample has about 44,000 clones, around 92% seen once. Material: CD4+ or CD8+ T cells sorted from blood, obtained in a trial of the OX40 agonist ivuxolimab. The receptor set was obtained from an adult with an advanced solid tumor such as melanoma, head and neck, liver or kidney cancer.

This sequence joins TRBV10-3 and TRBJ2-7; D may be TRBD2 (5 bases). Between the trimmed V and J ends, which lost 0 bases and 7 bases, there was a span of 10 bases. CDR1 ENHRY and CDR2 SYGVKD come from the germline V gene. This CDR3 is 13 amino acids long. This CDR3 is CAISESTDWEQYF. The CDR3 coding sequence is TGTGCCATCAGTGAGTCGACGGACTGGGAGCAGTACTTC.

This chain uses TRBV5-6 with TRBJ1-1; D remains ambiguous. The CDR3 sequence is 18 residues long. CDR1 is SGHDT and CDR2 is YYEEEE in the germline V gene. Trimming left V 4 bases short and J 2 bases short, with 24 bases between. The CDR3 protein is CASSPWAGLELPNTEAFF. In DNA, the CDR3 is TGTGCCAGCAGCCCATGGGCGGGCTTGGAACTCCCAAACACTGAAGCTTTCTTT.

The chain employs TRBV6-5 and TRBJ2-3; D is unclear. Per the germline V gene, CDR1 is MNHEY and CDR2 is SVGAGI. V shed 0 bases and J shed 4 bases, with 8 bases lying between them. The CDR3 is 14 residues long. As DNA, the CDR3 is TGTGCCAGCAGTTACTCGACCTATCCAGATACGCAGTATTTT. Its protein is CASSYSTYPDTQYF.

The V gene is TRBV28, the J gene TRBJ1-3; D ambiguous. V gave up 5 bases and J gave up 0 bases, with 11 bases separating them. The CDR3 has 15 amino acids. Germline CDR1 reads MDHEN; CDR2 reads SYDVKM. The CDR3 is CASSLRAFSGNTIYF. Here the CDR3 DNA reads TGTGCCAGCAGTCTAAGGGCATTCTCTGGAAACACCATATATTTT.

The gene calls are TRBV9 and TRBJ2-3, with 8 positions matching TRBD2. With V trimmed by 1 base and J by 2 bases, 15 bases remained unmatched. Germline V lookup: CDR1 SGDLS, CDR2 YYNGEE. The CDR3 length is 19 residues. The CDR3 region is CASSVSSASAGGYTDTQYF. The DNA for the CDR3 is TGTGCCAGCAGCGTATCCTCGGCCTCGGCGGGAGGATACACAGATACGCAGTATTTT.

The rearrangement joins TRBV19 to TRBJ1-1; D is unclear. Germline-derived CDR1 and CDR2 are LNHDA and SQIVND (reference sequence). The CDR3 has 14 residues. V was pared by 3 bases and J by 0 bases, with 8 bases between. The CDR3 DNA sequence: TGTGCCAGTAGTATGACTAGCTTGAACACTGAAGCTTTCTTT. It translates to CASSMTSLNTEAFF.

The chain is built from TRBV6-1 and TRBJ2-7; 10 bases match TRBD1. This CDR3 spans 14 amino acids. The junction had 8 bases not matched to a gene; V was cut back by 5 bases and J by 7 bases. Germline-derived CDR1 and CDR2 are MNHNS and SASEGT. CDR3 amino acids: CASSPGDRGGEQYF. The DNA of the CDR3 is TGTGCCAGCAGTCCAGGGGACAGGGGTGGAGAGCAGTACTTC.

In nucleotides, the CDR3 is TGCGCCAGCAGCCAAGGCGCTAGCCCCTACAATGAGCAGTTCTTC. Its translation is CASSQGASPYNEQFF. The chain recombines TRBV4-3 with TRBJ2-1; maybe TRBD2 (5 bases). CDR1 is LGHNA and CDR2 is YSLEER in the germline V gene. CDR3 length: 15 amino acids. Trimming cost V 1 base and J 2 bases, with 9 bases left between them.

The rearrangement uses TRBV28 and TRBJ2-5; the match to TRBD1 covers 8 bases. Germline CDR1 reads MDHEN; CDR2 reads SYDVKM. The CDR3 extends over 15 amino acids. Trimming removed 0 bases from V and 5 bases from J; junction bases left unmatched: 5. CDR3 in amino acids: CASSLWDRERETQYF. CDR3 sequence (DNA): TGTGCCAGCAGTTTATGGGACAGGGAGAGGGAGACCCAGTACTTC.

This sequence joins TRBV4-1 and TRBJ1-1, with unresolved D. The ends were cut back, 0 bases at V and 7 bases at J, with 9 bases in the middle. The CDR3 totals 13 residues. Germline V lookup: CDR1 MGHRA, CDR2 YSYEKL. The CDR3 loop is CASSQENGYEAFF. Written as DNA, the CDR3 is TGCGCCAGCAGCCAAGAAAATGGCTATGAAGCTTTCTTT.

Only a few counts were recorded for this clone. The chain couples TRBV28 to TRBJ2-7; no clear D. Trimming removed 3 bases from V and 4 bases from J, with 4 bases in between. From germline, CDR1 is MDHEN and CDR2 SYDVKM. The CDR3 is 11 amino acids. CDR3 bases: TGTGCCAGCAGTTTGGGGTACGAGCAGTACTTC. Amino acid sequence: CASSLGYEQYF.

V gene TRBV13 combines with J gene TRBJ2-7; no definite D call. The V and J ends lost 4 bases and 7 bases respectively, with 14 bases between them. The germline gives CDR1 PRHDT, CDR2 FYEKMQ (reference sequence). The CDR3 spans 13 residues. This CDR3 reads CASSSETVGEQYF. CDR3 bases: TGTGCCAGCAGCTCAGAAACCGTTGGGGAGCAGTACTTC.

This chain's CDR3 is CASSPLQSAKNIQYF. In DNA form, the CDR3 reads TGTGCCAGCAGCCCGCTCCAGTCAGCCAAAAACATTCAGTACTTC. The V and J genes are TRBV27 and TRBJ2-4; unclear D gene. V lost 6 bases and J lost 0, with 12 bases in between. This CDR3 region has 15 residues. Germline V gene lookup returns CDR1 MNHEY and CDR2 SMNVEV (reference sequence).

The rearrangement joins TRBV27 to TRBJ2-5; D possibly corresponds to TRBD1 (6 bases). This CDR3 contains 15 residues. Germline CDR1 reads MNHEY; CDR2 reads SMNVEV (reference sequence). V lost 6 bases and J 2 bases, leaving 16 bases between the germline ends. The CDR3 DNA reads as TGTGCCAGCAGACGAATTACAGGGCCACAAGAGACCCAGTACTTC. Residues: CASRRITGPQETQYF.

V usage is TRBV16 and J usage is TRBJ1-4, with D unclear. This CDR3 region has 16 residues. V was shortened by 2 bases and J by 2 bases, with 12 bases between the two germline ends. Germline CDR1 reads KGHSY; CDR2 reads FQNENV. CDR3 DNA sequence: TGTGCCAGCAGCCAAAGACCCTCGGGGACTAATGAAAAACTGTTTTTT. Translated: CASSQRPSGTNEKLFF.

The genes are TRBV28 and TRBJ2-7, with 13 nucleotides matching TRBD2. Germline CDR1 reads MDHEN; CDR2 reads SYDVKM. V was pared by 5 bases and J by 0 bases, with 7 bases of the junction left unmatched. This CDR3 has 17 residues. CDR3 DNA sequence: TGTGCCAGCAGTCCCGGACTAGCGGGAGTCATCTCCTACGAGCAGTACTTC. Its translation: CASSPGLAGVISYEQYF. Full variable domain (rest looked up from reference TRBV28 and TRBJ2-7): DVKVTQSSRYLVKRTGEKVFLECVQDMDHENMFWYRQDPGLGLRLIYFSYDVKMKEKGDIPEGYSVSREKKERFSLILESASTNQTSMYLCASSPGLAGVISYEQYFGPGTRLTVT.

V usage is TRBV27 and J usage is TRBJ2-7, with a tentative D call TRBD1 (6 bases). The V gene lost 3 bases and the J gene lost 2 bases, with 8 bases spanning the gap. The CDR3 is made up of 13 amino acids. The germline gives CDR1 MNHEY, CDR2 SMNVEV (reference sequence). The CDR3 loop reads CASSFGQTYEQYF. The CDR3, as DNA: TGTGCCAGCAGTTTCGGACAGACCTACGAGCAGTACTTC.

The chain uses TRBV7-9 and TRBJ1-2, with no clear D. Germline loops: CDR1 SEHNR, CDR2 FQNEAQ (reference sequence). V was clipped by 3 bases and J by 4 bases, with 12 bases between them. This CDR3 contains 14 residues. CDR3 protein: CASSLTGITYGYTF. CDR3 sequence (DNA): TGTGCCAGCAGCTTGACCGGGATCACCTATGGCTACACCTTC.

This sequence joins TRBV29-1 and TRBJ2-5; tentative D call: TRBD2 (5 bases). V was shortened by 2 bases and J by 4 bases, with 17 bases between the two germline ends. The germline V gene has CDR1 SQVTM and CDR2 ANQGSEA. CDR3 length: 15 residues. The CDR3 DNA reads TGCAGCGTTGAAAAATCAGACGGGGTTAGAGAGACCCAGTACTTC. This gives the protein CSVEKSDGVRETQYF.

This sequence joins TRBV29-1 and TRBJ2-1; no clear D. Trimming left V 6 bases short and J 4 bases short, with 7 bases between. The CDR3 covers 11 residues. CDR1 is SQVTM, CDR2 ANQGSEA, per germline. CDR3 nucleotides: TGCAGCGTGCGGCTATACAATGAGCAGTTCTTC. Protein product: CSVRLYNEQFF.

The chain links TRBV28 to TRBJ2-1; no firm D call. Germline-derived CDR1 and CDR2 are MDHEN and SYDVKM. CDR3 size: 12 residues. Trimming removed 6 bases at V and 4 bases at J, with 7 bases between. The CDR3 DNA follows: TGTGCCAGCAGCTTTTCTTACAATGAGCAGTTCTTC. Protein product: CASSFSYNEQFF.

This CDR3 is CASSPPGWAGEQNTQYF. CDR3 DNA: TGTGCCAGCAGCCCCCCAGGTTGGGCGGGAGAGCAAAATACGCAGTATTTT. The chain carries TRBV27 and TRBJ2-3, with TRBD2 identical over 7 bases. This CDR3 comprises 17 residues. The V gene end was trimmed by 6 bases and the J gene end by 7 bases; junction bases not matched to a gene: 19. From germline, CDR1 is MNHEY and CDR2 SMNVEV (reference sequence).

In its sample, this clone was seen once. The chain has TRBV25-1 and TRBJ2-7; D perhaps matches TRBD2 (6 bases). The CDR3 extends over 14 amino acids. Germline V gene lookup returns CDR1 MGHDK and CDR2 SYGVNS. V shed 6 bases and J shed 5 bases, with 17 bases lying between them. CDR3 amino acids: CASRPWGERDEQYF. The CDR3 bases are TGTGCCAGCAGACCCTGGGGGGAAAGAGACGAGCAGTACTTC.

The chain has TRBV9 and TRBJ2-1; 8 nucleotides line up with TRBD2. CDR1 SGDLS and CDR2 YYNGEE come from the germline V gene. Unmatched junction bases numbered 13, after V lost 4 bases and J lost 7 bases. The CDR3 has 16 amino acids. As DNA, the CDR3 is TGTGCCAGCAGCATAGGCTTGGCGGGGGGAGGGAATGAGCAGTTCTTC. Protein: CASSIGLAGGGNEQFF.

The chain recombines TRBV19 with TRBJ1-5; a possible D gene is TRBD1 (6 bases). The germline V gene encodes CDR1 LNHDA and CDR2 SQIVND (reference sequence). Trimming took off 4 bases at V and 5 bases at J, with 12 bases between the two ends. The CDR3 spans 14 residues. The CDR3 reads CASSRGQFYQPQHF. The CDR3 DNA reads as TGTGCCAGTAGTAGGGGACAATTCTATCAGCCCCAGCATTTT. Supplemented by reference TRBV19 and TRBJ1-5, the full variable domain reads DGGITQSPKYLFRKEGQNVTLSCEQNLNHDAMYWYRQDPGQGLRLIYYSQIVNDFQKGDIAEGYSVSREKKESFPLTVTSAQKNPTAFYLCASSRGQFYQPQHFGDGTRLSIL.